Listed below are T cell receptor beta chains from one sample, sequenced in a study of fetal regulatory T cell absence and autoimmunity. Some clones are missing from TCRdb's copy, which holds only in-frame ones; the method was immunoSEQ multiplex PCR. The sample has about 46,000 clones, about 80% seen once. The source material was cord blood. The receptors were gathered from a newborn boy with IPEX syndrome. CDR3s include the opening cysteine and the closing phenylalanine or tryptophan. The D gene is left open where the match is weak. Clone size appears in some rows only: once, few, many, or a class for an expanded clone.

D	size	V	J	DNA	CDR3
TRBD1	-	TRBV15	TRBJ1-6	TGTGCCACCAGCAGAGATAAGGGGGCGTATTCACCCCTCCACTTT	CATSRDKGAYSPLHF
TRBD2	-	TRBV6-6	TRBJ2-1	TGTGCCAGCAGTTATTCCCTAGCGGGGAATGAGCAGTTCTTC	CASSYSLAGNEQFF
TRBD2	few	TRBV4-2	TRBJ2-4	TGTGCCAGCAGCGACCTCTCCTCGGGGGGTGCGGCCAAAAACATTCAGTACTTC	CASSDLSSGGAAKNIQYF
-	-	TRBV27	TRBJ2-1	TGTGCCAGCGGTAGGACGGGGCCCAATGAGCAGTTCTTC	CASGRTGPNEQFF
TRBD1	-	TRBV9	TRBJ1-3	TGTGCCAGCAGCACCCAAACAGGGGGAGGGGGAAACACCATATATTTT	CASSTQTGGGGNTIYF
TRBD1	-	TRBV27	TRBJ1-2	TGTGCCAGCAGTTCAGGGACAGAAGGAGGTGGCTACACCTTC	CASSSGTEGGGYTF
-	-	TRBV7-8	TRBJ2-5	TGTGCCAGCAGCTTAGTTCAGCAAGAGACCCAGTACTTC	CASSLVQQETQYF
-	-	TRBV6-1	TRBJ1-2	TGTGCCAGCAGTGAGAGGGGTATCTATGGCTACACCTTC	CASSERGIYGYTF
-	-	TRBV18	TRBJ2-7	TGTGCCAGCTCACCAAAGGCCTCCCACTACGAGCAGTACTTC	CASSPKASHYEQYF
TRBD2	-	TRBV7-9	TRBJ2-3	TGTGCCAGCAGTTCCGGGACTAGCGGGGGGGCTGATACGCAGTATTTT	CASSSGTSGGADTQYF
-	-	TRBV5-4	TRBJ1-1	TGTGCCAGCAGCTTAGACAGCACTGCCACTGAAGCTTTCTTT	CASSLDSTATEAFF
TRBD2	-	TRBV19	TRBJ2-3	TGTGCCAGTAGTATGGGACTAGCGGGAGGGAGCACAGATACGCAGTATTTT	CASSMGLAGGSTDTQYF
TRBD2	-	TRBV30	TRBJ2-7	TGTGCCTGGAGAGCCAGCGGGAGGGCCCGATACGAGCAGTACTTC	CAWRASGRARYEQYF
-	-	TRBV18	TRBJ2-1	TGTGCCAGCTCACCCGACGTGAGCACTGAGCAGTTCTTC	CASSPDVSTEQFF
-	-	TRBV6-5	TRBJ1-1	TGTGCCAGCAGTTCCAGGGCCGATAAAACTCGGGCTGAAGCTTTCTTT	CASSSRADKTRAEAFF
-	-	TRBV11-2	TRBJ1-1	TGTGCCAGCAGCTTATTATCTGAAGCTTTCTTT	CASSLLSEAFF
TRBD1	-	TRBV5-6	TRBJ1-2	TGTGCCAGCAGCCCCCGGGACAGGTTCGGGGGCTACACCTTC	CASSPRDRFGGYTF
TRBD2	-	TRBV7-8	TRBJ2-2	TGTGCCAGCAGCTTAGTCAGCGGGAGAGTGCCCGGGGAGCTGTTTTTT	CASSLVSGRVPGELFF
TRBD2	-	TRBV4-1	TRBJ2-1	TGCGCCAGCAGCCAAGATAAGGTGGCGGGGGTCGGTGAGCAGTTCTTC	CASSQDKVAGVGEQFF
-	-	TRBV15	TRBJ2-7	TGTGCCACCAGCAGAGATCGGTCGGCCTACGAGCAGTACTTC	CATSRDRSAYEQYF
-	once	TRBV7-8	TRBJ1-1	TGTGCCAGCGGGCCGCGAGGGACTGAAGCTTTCTTT	CASGPRGTEAFF
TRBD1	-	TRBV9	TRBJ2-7	TGTGCCAGCAGCGTAAATCCGGGGACAGGGGTCTACGAGCAGTACTTC	CASSVNPGTGVYEQYF
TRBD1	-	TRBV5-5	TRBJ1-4	TGTGCCAGCAGCCAGGGGGCAACTAATGAAAAACTGTTTTTT	CASSQGATNEKLFF
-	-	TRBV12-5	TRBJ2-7	TGTGCTAGTGGTTTGGGCAGGAGCTCCTACGAGCAGTACTTC	CASGLGRSSYEQYF
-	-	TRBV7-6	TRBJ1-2	TGTGCCAGCAGCTTAGAAGGTTGGGGCTATGGCTACACCTTC	CASSLEGWGYGYTF
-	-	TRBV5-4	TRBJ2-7	TGTGCCAGCAGTCATGACAGGAACCCCTACGAGCAGTACTTC	CASSHDRNPYEQYF
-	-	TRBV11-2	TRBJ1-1	TGTGCCAGCAGCTTAGACAGAGTGAACACTGAAGCTTTCTTT	CASSLDRVNTEAFF
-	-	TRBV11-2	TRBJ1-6	TGTGCCAGCAGCTTAGATCCCAGGGGTGATTCACCCCTCCACTTT	CASSLDPRGDSPLHF
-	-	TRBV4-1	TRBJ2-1	TGCGCCAGCAGCCCGTCCCTGAAGGGGGGAGGGAGCTCCTACAATGAGCAGTTCTTC	CASSPSLKGGGSSYNEQFF
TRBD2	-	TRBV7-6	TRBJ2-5	TGTGCCAGCAGCTTAGAGGCGGCGGGAGCCCAGGAGACCCAGTACTTC	CASSLEAAGAQETQYF
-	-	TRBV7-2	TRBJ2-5	TGTGCCAGCAGCTCATGGGGGGCAGAGACCCAGTACTTC	CASSSWGAETQYF
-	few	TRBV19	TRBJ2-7	TGTGCCAGTAGTATGACAGGTACACACGAGCAGTACTTC	CASSMTGTHEQYF
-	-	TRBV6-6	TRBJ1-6	TGTGCCAGCAGTTTCGGCCTGACGGCCTATAATTCACCCCTCCACTTT	CASSFGLTAYNSPLHF
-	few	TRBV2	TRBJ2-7	TGTGCCAGGGGGCAGGGTGCCACCTACGAGCAGTACTTC	CARGQGATYEQYF
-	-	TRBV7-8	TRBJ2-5	TGTGCCAGCAGCTTAGAACAGGGACAAGAGACCCAGTACTTC	CASSLEQGQETQYF
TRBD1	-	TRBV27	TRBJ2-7	TGTGCCAGCAGTCTTCACACAGGGGTCGAGCAGTACTTC	CASSLHTGVEQYF
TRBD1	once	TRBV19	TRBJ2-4	TGTGCCAGTAGTATCGGGACAGGTAGTGACATTCAGTACTTC	CASSIGTGSDIQYF
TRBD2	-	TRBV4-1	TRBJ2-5	TGCGCCAGCAGCCAAGGGACTAGCGGCCAAGAGACCCAGTACTTC	CASSQGTSGQETQYF
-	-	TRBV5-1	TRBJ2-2	TGCGCCAGCAGCCGGATTGCCAACACCGGGGAGCTGTTTTTT	CASSRIANTGELFF
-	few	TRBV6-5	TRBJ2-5	TGTGCCAGCAGTTACGGGAGGGGGCAAGAGACCCAGTACTTC	CASSYGRGQETQYF
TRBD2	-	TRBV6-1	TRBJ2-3	TGTGCCAGCAGTGTATTGGGGGGGACTAGCGGGGGCACAGATACGCAGTATTTT	CASSVLGGTSGGTDTQYF
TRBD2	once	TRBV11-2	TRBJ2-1	TGTGCCAGCAGCCCCGGGACTAGCGGGGTGTATGAGCAGTTCTTC	CASSPGTSGVYEQFF